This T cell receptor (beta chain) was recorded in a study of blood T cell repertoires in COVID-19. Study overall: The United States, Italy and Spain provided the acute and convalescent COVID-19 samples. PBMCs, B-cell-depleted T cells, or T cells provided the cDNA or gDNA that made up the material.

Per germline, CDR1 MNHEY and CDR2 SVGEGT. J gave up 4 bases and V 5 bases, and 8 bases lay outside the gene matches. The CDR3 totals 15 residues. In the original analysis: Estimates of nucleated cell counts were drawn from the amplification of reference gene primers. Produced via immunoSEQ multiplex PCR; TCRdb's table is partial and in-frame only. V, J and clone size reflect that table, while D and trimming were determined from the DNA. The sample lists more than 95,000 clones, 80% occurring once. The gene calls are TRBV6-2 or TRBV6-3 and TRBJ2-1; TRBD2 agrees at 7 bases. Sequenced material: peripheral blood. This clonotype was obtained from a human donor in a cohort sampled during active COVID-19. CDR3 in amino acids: CASSPPGLSYNEQFF. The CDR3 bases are TGTGCCAGCAGTCCACCGGGACTATCATACAATGAGCAGTTCTTC.